The 8 T cell receptor beta chains in this list originate from one sample, sequenced in a study of beta chain features in type 1 diabetes. Whole-study results and caveats: Researchers report that Type 1 diabetes patients had moderately but significantly shorter TCRB CDR3s across all four CD4+ subsets.

What was sequenced were expressed TCRB transcripts, since all of the isolated RNA had been reverse transcribed. TCRdb keeps only in-frame clones here, not all; method: immunoSEQ multiplex PCR. The sample gives about 340,000 clones, approximately 13% of which show up once; roughly 0.015% is in the top ten. These receptors lack a known antigen. Sequencing used naive CD4+ T cells from blood. The source of these receptors is a woman between 18 and 29 years old with type 1 diabetes.

The chain has TRBV19 and TRBJ2-6, with D maybe TRBD1 (6 bases). This CDR3 region has 18 residues. V shed 1 base and J shed 1 base, with 14 bases lying between them. The germline gives CDR1 LNHDA, CDR2 SQIVND (reference sequence). The CDR3 DNA is TGTGCCAGTAGTATAGTTGACAGGTTAGGGTCTGGGGCCAACGTCCTGACTTTC. This sequence encodes CASSIVDRLGSGANVLTF. Variable domain in full (rest from reference TRBV19 and TRBJ2-6): DGGITQSPKYLFRKEGQNVTLSCEQNLNHDAMYWYRQDPGQGLRLIYYSQIVNDFQKGDIAEGYSVSREKKESFPLTVTSAQKNPTAFYLCASSIVDRLGSGANVLTFGAGSRLTVL.

Comment on this clone: The sample has other DNA sequences that encode this CDR3 too. The genes are TRBV30 and TRBJ1-5; possible D gene TRBD1, 6 bases. Germline CDR1 and CDR2: GTSNPN and SVGIG (reference sequence). V shed 2 bases and J shed 2 bases, with 7 bases lying between them. CDR3 size: 13 residues. This chain's CDR3 is CAWSPGGNQPQHF. The DNA of the CDR3 is TGTGCCTGGAGTCCAGGGGGCAATCAGCCCCAGCATTTT.

V is TRBV28 and J is TRBJ1-1; 9 nucleotides match TRBD1. The length of the CDR3 is 16 residues. V trimming: 8 bases; J trimming: 3 bases; junction bases outside the gene matches: 13. Germline loops: CDR1 MDHEN, CDR2 SYDVKM. CDR3 amino acids: CASATGGASGDTEAFF. As DNA, the CDR3 is TGTGCCAGCGCAACAGGGGGCGCGTCCGGCGACACTGAAGCTTTCTTT.

The chain is built from TRBV9 and TRBJ2-5; TRBD2 matches 10 bases. V lost 0 bases, J lost 2 bases, and 4 bases stayed unmatched. CDR3 length: 16 amino acids. The V gene's germline CDR1 is SGDLS and CDR2 YYNGEE. The CDR3 loop is CASSVAASGRQETQYF. The CDR3 DNA follows: TGTGCCAGCAGCGTAGCGGCTAGCGGGAGACAAGAGACCCAGTACTTC.

This clone has just a few counts. V and J are TRBV11-2 and TRBJ2-3; possibly TRBD2 for D (5 bases). The CDR3 is 18 residues long. Germline CDR1 SGHAT, CDR2 FQNNGV. V gave up 1 base and J gave up 2 bases, with 19 bases separating them. CDR3 residues: CASSLGGLADVTTDTQYF. The CDR3 DNA is TGTGCCAGCAGCTTAGGGGGTCTAGCCGACGTCACCACAGATACGCAGTATTTT.

This clone was found a few times. This specimen includes other DNA sequences encoding the same CDR3. The chain has TRBV29-1 and TRBJ1-1, with TRBD1 matching over 7 bases. In germline, CDR1 is SQVTM, CDR2 ANQGSEA. The J segment lost 0 bases and the V segment lost 3 bases, leaving 1 base of the junction unmatched. The CDR3 sequence is 13 residues long. CDR3 in DNA: TGCAGCGTTGAGGGACAGTTGAACACTGAAGCTTTCTTT. The encoded protein is CSVEGQLNTEAFF.

This chain connects TRBV30 to TRBJ1-1; TRBD1 matches 8 bases. The CDR3 has 14 residues. The ends lost 1 base at V and 4 bases at J; junction bases unmatched: 5. Per the germline V gene, CDR1 is GTSNPN and CDR2 is SVGIG (reference sequence). CDR3 residues: CAWSDTGGGTEAFF. The CDR3 DNA reads TGTGCCTGGAGTGATACAGGGGGTGGCACTGAAGCTTTCTTT.

This clone was detected only a few times. This chain uses TRBV9 with TRBJ2-3; tentative D call: TRBD2 (6 bases). Germline loops: CDR1 SGDLS, CDR2 YYNGEE. Trimming took 0 bases from V and 0 from J, leaving 11 bases between them. The CDR3 is made up of 16 amino acids. In DNA, the CDR3 is TGTGCCAGCAGCGTAGGCGTAGCGGACAGCACAGATACGCAGTATTTT. It encodes CASSVGVADSTDTQYF.